This T cell receptor beta chain appears in the sequencing data of a study of PD-1 blockade in classical Hodgkin lymphoma. With no exception, relapse followed autologous stem cell transplantation in all patients, and brentuximab vedotin exposure varied. V was trimmed by 5 bases and J by 2 bases, leaving 24 bases between them. This CDR3 comprises 18 residues. Germline V gene sequence: CDR1 SEHNR, CDR2 FQNEAQ (reference sequence). This clone was found a few times. Repertoires were generated with immunoSEQ multiplex PCR, while TCRdb's copy carries only in-frame clones and drops some. The data show about 98,000 clones, more than 90% seen once.

V is TRBV7-9 and J is TRBJ1-1; D gene uncertain. The material sequenced was peripheral blood mononuclear cells (PBMCs), taken at baseline. This sequence was found in a human donor with classical Hodgkin lymphoma. CDR3 region: CASSLLGAYQSSNTEAFF. CDR3 DNA sequence: TGTGCCAGCAGCCTCCTCGGAGCCTATCAATCCTCAAACACTGAAGCTTTCTTT.